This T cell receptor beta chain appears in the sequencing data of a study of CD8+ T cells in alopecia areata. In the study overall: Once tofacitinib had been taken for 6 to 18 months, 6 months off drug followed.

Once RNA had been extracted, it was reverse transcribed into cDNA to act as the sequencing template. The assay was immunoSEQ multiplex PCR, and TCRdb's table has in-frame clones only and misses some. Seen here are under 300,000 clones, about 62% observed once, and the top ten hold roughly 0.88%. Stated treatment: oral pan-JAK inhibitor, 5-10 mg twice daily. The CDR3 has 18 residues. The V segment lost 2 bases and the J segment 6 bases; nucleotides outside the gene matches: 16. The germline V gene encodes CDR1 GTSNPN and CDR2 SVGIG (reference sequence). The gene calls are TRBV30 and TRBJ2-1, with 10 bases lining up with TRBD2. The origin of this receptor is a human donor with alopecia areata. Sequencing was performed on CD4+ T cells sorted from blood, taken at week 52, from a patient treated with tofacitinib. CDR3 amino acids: CAWSPRAPGLAIFNEQFF. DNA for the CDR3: TGTGCCTGGAGTCCCCGGGCTCCGGGACTAGCGATATTCAATGAGCAGTTCTTC.